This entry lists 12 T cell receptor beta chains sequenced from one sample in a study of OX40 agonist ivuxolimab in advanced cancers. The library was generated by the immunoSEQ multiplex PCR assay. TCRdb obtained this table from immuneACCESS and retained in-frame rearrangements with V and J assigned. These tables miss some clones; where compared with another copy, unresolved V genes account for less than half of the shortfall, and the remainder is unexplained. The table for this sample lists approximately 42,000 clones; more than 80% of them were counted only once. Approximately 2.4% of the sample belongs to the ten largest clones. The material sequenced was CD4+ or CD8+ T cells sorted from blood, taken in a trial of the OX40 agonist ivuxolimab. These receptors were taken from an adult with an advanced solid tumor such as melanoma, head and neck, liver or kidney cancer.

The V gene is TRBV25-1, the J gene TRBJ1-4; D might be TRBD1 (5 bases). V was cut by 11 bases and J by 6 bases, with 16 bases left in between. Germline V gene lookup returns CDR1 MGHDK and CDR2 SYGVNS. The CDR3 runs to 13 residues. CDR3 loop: CACRRQGDEKLFF. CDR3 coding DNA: TGTGCCTGCCGCCGCCAGGGTGATGAAAAACTGTTTTTT.

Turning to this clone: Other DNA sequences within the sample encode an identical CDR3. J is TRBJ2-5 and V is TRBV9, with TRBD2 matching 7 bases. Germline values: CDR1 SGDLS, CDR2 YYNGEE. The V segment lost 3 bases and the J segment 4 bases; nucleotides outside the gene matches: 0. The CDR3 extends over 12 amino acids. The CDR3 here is CASSAGGETQYF. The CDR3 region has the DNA TGTGCCAGCAGCGCGGGAGGAGAGACCCAGTACTTC.

The CDR3 is CASSLDRALEQYF. CDR3 nucleotide sequence: TGTGCCAGCAGCTTGGACAGGGCTCTCGAGCAGTACTTC. The rearrangement joins TRBV5-6 to TRBJ2-7, with a weak D call TRBD1 (6 bases). This CDR3 contains 13 residues. The germline CDR1 and CDR2 sequences are SGHDT and YYEEEE. V lost 0 bases to trimming and J lost 6 bases, with 10 bases between them.

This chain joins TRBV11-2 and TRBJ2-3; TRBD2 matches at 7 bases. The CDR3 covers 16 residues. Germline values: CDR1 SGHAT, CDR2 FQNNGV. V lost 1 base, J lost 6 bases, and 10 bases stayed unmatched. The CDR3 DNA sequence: TGTGCCAGCAGCTTAGGGGCCGGGAGGACCTCGGATACGCAGTATTTT. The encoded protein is CASSLGAGRTSDTQYF. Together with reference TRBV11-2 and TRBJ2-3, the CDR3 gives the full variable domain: EAGVAQSPRYKIIEKRQSVAFWCNPISGHATLYWYQQILGQGPKLLIQFQNNGVVDDSQLPKDRFSAERLKGVDSTLKIQPAKLEDSAVYLCASSLGAGRTSDTQYFGPGTRLTVL.

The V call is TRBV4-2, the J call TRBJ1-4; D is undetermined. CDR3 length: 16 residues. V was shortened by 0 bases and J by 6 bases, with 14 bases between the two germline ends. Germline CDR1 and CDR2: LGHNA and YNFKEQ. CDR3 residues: CASSQDGVRKDEKLFF. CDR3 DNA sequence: TGTGCCAGCAGCCAAGATGGGGTGCGGAAAGATGAAAAACTGTTTTTT.

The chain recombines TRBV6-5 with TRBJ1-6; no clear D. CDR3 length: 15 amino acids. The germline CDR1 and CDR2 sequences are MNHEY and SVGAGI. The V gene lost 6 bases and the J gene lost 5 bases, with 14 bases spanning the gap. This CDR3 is CASRRQPGDNSPLHF. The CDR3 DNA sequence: TGTGCCAGCAGAAGACAACCCGGGGATAATTCACCCCTCCACTTT.

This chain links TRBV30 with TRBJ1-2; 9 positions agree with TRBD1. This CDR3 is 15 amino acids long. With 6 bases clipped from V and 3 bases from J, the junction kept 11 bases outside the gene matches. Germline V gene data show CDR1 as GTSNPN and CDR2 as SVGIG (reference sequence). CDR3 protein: CACRAVGQGDYGYTF. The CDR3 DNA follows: TGTGCCTGCAGAGCGGTGGGACAGGGCGACTATGGCTACACCTTC.

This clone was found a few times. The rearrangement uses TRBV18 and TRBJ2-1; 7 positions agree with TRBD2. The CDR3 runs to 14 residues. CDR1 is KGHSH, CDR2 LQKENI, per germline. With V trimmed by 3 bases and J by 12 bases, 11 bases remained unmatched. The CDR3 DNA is TGTGCCAGCTCACCCTCTAGCGGACCCAGAGGGCAGTTCTTC. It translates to CASSPSSGPRGQFF.

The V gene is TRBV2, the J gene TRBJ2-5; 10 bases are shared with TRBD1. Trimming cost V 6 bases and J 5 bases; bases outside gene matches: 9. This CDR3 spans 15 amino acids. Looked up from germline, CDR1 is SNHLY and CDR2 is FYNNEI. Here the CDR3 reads CASSTGQGGAETQYF. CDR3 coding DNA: TGTGCCAGCAGCACCGGACAGGGGGGAGCGGAGACCCAGTACTTC.

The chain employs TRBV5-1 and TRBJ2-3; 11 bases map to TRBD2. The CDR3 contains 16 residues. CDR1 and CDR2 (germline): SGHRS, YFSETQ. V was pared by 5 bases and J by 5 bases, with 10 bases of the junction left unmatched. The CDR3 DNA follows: TGCGCCAGCAGACTAGCGGGAGCCCCAGGTGGAGATACGCAGTATTTT. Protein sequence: CASRLAGAPGGDTQYF. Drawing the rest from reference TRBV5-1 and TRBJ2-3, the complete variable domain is KAGVTQTPRYLIKTRGQQVTLSCSPISGHRSVSWYQQTPGQGLQFLFEYFSETQRNKGNFPGRFSGRQFSNSRSEMNVSTLELGDSALYLCASRLAGAPGGDTQYFGPGTRLTVL.

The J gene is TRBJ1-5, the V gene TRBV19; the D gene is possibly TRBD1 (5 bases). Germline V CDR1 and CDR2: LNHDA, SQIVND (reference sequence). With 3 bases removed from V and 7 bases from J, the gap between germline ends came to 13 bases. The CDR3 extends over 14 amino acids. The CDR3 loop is CASSILGPGQPQHF. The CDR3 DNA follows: TGTGCCAGTAGTATCTTGGGGCCTGGGCAGCCCCAGCATTTT.

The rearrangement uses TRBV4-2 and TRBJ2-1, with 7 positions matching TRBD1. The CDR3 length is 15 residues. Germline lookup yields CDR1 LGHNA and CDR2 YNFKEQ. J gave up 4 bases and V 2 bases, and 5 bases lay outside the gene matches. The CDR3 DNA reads TGTGCCAGCAGCCAACAATCGGGACAGTACAATGAGCAGTTCTTC. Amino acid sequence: CASSQQSGQYNEQFF.